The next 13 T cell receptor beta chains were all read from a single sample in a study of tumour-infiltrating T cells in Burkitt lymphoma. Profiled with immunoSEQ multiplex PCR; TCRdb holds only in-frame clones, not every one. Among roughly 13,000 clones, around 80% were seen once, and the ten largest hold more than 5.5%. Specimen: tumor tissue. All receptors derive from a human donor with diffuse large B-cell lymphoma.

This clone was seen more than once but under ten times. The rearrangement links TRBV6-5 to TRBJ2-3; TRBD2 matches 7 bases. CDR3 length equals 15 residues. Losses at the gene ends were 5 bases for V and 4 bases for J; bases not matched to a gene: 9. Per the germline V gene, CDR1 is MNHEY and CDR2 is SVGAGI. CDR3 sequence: CASSTRLALPDTQYF. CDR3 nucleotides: TGTGCCAGCAGTACCCGACTAGCCCTTCCAGATACGCAGTATTTT.

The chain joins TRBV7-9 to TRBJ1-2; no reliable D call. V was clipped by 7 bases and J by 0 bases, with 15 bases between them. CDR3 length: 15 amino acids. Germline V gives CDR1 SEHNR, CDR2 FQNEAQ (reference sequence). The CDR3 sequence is CASTLPREANYGYTF. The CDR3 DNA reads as TGTGCCAGCACCCTCCCCCGGGAGGCTAACTATGGCTACACCTTC. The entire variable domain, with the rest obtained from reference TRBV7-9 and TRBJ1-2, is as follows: DTGVSQNPRHKITKRGQNVTFRCDPISEHNRLYWYRQTLGQGPEFLTYFQNEAQLEKSRLLSDRFSAERPKGSFSTLEIQRTEQGDSAMYLCASTLPREANYGYTFGSGTRLTVV.

The CDR3 sequence is CASTRQGMNTEAFF. CDR3 DNA: TGTGCCAGCACCCGACAGGGCATGAACACTGAAGCTTTCTTT. The chain uses TRBV14 and TRBJ1-1; 7 nucleotides match TRBD1. This CDR3 is built from 14 residues. Germline assignment: CDR1 SGHDN and CDR2 FVKESK. The ends lost 7 bases at V and 0 bases at J; junction bases unmatched: 5.

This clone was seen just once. The CDR3 sequence is CASSLFSRNTGELFF. CDR3 nucleotides: TGCGCCAGCAGCTTATTCTCACGGAACACCGGGGAGCTGTTTTTT. The chain couples TRBV5-1 to TRBJ2-2; no reliable D call. The CDR3 spans 15 residues. From germline, CDR1 is SGHRS and CDR2 YFSETQ. V was clipped by 2 bases and J by 1 base, with 9 bases between them.

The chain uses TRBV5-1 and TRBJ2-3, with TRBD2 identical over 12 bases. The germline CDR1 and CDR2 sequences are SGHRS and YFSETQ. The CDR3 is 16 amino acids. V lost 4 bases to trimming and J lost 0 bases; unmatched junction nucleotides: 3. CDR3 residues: CASSPGTSGSTDTQYF. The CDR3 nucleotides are TGCGCCAGCAGCCCGGGGACTAGCGGGAGCACAGATACGCAGTATTTT.

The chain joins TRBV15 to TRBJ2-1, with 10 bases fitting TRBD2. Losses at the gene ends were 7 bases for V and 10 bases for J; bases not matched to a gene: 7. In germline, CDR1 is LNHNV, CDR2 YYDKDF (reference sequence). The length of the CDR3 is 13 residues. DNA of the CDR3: TGTGCCACCATCAGCGGGAGGGTCGAGGAGCAGTTCTTC. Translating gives CATISGRVEEQFF.

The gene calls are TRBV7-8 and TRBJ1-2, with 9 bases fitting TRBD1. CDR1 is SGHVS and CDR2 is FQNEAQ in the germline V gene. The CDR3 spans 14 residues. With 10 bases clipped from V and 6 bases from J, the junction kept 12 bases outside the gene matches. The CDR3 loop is CATQADRGHDGYTF. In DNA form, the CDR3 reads TGTGCCACCCAGGCGGACAGGGGCCACGATGGCTACACCTTC. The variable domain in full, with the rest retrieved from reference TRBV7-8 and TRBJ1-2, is GAGVSQSPRYKVAKRGQDVALRCDPISGHVSLFWYQQALGQGPEFLTYFQNEAQLDKSGLPSDRFFAERPEGSVSTLKIQRTQQEDSAVYLCATQADRGHDGYTFGSGTRLTVV.

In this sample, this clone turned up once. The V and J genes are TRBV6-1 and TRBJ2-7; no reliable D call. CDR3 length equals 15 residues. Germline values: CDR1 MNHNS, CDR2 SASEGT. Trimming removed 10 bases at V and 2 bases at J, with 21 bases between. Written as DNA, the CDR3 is TGTGCCACCAGATCGGGTGTCGGCGGCACCTACGAGCAGTACGTC. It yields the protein CATRSGVGGTYEQYV.

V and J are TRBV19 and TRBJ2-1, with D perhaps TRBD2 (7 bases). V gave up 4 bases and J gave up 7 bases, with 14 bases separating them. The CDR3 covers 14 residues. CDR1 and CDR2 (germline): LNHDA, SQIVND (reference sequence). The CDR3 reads CASSTRGGGNEQFF. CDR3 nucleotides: TGTGCCAGTAGTACCCGAGGGGGGGGGAATGAGCAGTTCTTC. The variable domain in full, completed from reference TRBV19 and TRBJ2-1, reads DGGITQSPKYLFRKEGQNVTLSCEQNLNHDAMYWYRQDPGQGLRLIYYSQIVNDFQKGDIAEGYSVSREKKESFPLTVTSAQKNPTAFYLCASSTRGGGNEQFFGPGTRLTVL.

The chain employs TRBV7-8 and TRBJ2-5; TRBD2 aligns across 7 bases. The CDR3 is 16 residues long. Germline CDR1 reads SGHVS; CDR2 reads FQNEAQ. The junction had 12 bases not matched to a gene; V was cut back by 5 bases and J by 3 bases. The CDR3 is CASSPLMYAGEETQYF. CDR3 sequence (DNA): TGTGCCAGCAGCCCCCTCATGTATGCGGGGGAAGAGACCCAGTACTTC.

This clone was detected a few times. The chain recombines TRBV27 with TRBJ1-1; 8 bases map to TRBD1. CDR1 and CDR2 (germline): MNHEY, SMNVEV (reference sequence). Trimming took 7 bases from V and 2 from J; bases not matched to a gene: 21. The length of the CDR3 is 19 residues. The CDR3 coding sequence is TGTGCCAGCACCCATCTGCGGGACAGGAGAGTAGCGAGAAACACTGAAGCTTTCTTT. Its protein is CASTHLRDRRVARNTEAFF.

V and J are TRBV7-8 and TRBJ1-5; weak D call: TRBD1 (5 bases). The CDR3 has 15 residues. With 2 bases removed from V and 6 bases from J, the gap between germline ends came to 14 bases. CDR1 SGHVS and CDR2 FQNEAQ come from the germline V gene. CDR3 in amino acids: CASSLRQGPSQPQHF. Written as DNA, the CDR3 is TGTGCCAGCAGCTTAAGGCAGGGACCGAGTCAGCCCCAGCATTTT.

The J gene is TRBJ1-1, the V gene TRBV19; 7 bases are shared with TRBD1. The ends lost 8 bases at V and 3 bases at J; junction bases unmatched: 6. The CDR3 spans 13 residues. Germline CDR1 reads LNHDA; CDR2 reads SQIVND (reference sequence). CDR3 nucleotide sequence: TGTGCCAGTCGGTCAACAGGGGACACTGAAGCTTTCTTT. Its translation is CASRSTGDTEAFF. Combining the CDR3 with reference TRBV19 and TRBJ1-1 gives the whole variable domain DGGITQSPKYLFRKEGQNVTLSCEQNLNHDAMYWYRQDPGQGLRLIYYSQIVNDFQKGDIAEGYSVSREKKESFPLTVTSAQKNPTAFYLCASRSTGDTEAFFGQGTRLTVV.